Included here is one T cell receptor beta chain sequence, with context. No antigen is known for it. The assay was immunoSEQ multiplex PCR, and TCRdb's table has in-frame clones only and misses some. The table has just under 75,000 clones, approximately 90% seen once. There are 17 residues in the CDR3. The germline CDR1 and CDR2 sequences are MNHEY and SMNVEV (reference sequence). The junction had 6 bases not matched to a gene; V was cut back by 6 bases and J by 0 bases. This record comes from a study of OX40 agonist ivuxolimab in advanced cancers. Study findings and constraints: Low normalized clonal expansion also occurred in some nonresponding patients.

The receptor comes from an adult with an advanced solid tumor such as melanoma, head and neck, liver or kidney cancer. The V gene is TRBV27, the J gene TRBJ2-1, with 12 bases that match TRBD2. The specimen was CD4+ or CD8+ T cells sorted from blood, collected in a trial of the OX40 agonist ivuxolimab. The CDR3 region has the DNA TGTGCCAGCAGCAGACTAGCGGGAGTTAACTCCTACAATGAGCAGTTCTTC. Its translation is CASSRLAGVNSYNEQFF.